Below, 25 T cell receptor beta chains from the same sample are listed, as sequenced in a study of T cells after yellow fever vaccination. Each CDR3 protein gets one entry after TCRdb re-called the 5' RACE reads with MiXCR. The sample includes some 250,000 distinct CDR3 sequences, 6.9% of them seen just once. The sequencing here drew on CD4+ T cells sorted from PBMCs, taken 15 days after the yellow fever booster vaccination. The receptors derive from a man between 25 and 39 years old who received the YFV17D yellow fever vaccine.

The chain links TRBV5-1 to TRBJ1-1, with 10 bases that match TRBD1. V shed 3 bases, J shed 2 bases, and the junction held 7 bases outside the gene matches. The CDR3 consists of 16 residues. The germline V gene encodes CDR1 SGHRS and CDR2 YFSETQ. DNA for the CDR3: TGCGCCAGCAGCTCCGGGACAGGGGTTCCCAACACTGAAGCTTTCTTT. Protein sequence: CASSSGTGVPNTEAFF.

As regards this clonotype: A much larger clone differs from this one at a single base, so this may be a read error. The chain is built from TRBV7-8 and TRBJ1-1, with D maybe TRBD1 (5 bases). This CDR3 region has 15 residues. Germline CDR1 SGHVS, CDR2 FQNEAQ. CDR3 sequence reads: CTSSLAYGGETEAFF. In DNA, the CDR3 is TGTACCAGCAGCTTAGCCTATGGGGGGGAGACTGAAGCTTTCTTT. The whole variable domain, remainder taken from reference TRBV7-8 and TRBJ1-1, is GAGVSQSPRYKVAKRGQDVALRCDPISGHVSLFWYQQALGQGPEFLTYFQNEAQLDKSGLPSDRFFAERPEGSVSTLKIQRTQQEDSAVYLCTSSLAYGGETEAFFGQGTRLTVV.

At least ten counts were recorded for this clonotype. The CDR3 DNA is TGTGCCAGCAGTTCCGGCCATAGCAATCAGCCCCAGCATTTT. Its protein product is CASSSGHSNQPQHF. V gene TRBV12-3 or TRBV12-4 combines with J gene TRBJ1-5; D is unclear. The V gene lost 4 bases and the J gene lost 0 bases, with 7 bases spanning the gap. This CDR3 region has 14 residues.

The genes are TRBV4-2 and TRBJ1-1, with D unresolved. CDR1 is LGHNA and CDR2 is YNFKEQ in the germline V gene. This CDR3 region has 13 residues. V dropped 0 bases and J dropped 2 bases, with 4 bases sitting between them. This CDR3 reads CASSQDYNTEAFF. The CDR3 DNA is TGTGCCAGCAGCCAAGACTATAACACTGAAGCTTTCTTT.

For this clonotype: With a much larger clone just one base away, this may be a read error. The chain carries TRBV20-1 and TRBJ2-7, with 8 positions matching TRBD1. CDR1 and CDR2 (germline): DFQATT, SNEGSKA (reference sequence). The CDR3 runs to 14 residues. V lost 5 bases and J lost 3; bases outside the gene matches: 9. The CDR3 here is CSASAGGRVYEQYF. Written as DNA, the CDR3 is TGCAGTGCTTCCGCAGGGGGCCGGGTCTACGAGCAGTACTTC.

The V call is TRBV5-1, the J call TRBJ2-1; D is uncertain. CDR3 length equals 14 residues. Germline loops: CDR1 SGHRS, CDR2 YFSETQ. V lost 0 bases and J 5 bases, leaving 9 bases between the germline ends. The DNA of the CDR3 is TGCGCCAGCAGCTTGGAGTCGTCTAACAATGAGCAGTTCTTC. Protein: CASSLESSNNEQFF.

This clonotype was observed a few times. The gene calls are TRBV20-1 and TRBJ2-1; TRBD2 matches at 11 bases. V lost 0 bases to trimming and J lost 4 bases; unmatched junction nucleotides: 2. The CDR3 is 15 amino acids. Germline V gene data show CDR1 as DFQATT and CDR2 as SNEGSKA (reference sequence). This chain's CDR3 is CSARDWTSGYNEQFF. CDR3 coding DNA: TGCAGTGCTAGAGATTGGACTAGCGGGTACAATGAGCAGTTCTTC.

The chain combines TRBV19 with TRBJ1-2; D unclear. V dropped 4 bases and J dropped 4 bases, with 10 bases sitting between them. CDR1 LNHDA and CDR2 SQIVND come from the germline V gene (reference sequence). The CDR3 consists of 13 residues. CDR3 sequence reads: CASSTSAGYGYTF. The DNA of the CDR3 is TGTGCCAGTAGTACCTCAGCTGGCTATGGCTACACCTTC.

This chain connects TRBV20-1 to TRBJ2-7, with a possible D match to TRBD2 (6 bases). Trimming stripped 5 bases from V and 4 bases from J, with 15 bases between. The CDR3 length is 13 residues. Germline-derived CDR1 and CDR2 are DFQATT and SNEGSKA (reference sequence). In nucleotides, the CDR3 is TGCAGTGCTGGCGAGGGACTTTCATACGAGCAGTACTTC. Translating it yields CSAGEGLSYEQYF.

This chain connects TRBV19 to TRBJ2-1; 7 positions agree with TRBD1. The CDR3 sequence is 14 residues long. The V gene end was trimmed by 6 bases and the J gene end by 6 bases; junction bases not matched to a gene: 8. CDR1 and CDR2 from the germline V gene are LNHDA and SQIVND (reference sequence). As DNA, the CDR3 is TGTGCCAGTAGCAAGAAACAGGGGCTCAATGAGCAGTTCTTC. It yields the protein CASSKKQGLNEQFF. The whole variable domain, remainder taken from reference TRBV19 and TRBJ2-1, is DGGITQSPKYLFRKEGQNVTLSCEQNLNHDAMYWYRQDPGQGLRLIYYSQIVNDFQKGDIAEGYSVSREKKESFPLTVTSAQKNPTAFYLCASSKKQGLNEQFFGPGTRLTVL.

V gene TRBV2 combines with J gene TRBJ1-5; D is possibly TRBD1 (5 bases). The germline gives CDR1 SNHLY, CDR2 FYNNEI. Trimming shortened V by 6 bases and J by 0 bases, and 15 bases separated the two germline ends. This CDR3 contains 16 residues. The CDR3 region is CASRRQGLNSNQPQHF. CDR3 bases: TGTGCCAGCAGGCGTCAGGGATTAAATAGCAATCAGCCCCAGCATTTT.

This chain connects TRBV29-1 to TRBJ2-7; D remains unclear. In germline, CDR1 is SQVTM, CDR2 ANQGSEA. This CDR3 has 12 residues. The ends were cut back, 7 bases at V and 4 bases at J, with 14 bases in the middle. The CDR3 nucleotides are TGCAGCGCCACCAAGGTTGGGTACGAGCAGTACTTC. Amino acids: CSATKVGYEQYF.

Many counts were recorded for this clonotype. This chain uses TRBV14 with TRBJ1-1, with D hard to call. Germline V gene data show CDR1 as SGHDN and CDR2 as FVKESK. V was pared by 2 bases and J by 7 bases, with 11 bases between. The length of the CDR3 is 13 residues. The CDR3 DNA reads as TGTGCCAGCAGCCAACGTCTTCTCGGTGAAGCTTTCTTT. Protein product: CASSQRLLGEAFF.

There are many counts of this clonotype. J is TRBJ2-3 and V is TRBV5-1; no reliable D call. The CDR3 spans 13 residues. Trimming shortened V by 0 bases and J by 4 bases, and 6 bases separated the two germline ends. Germline V CDR1 and CDR2: SGHRS, YFSETQ. The CDR3 loop is CASSLVRADTQYF. DNA for the CDR3: TGCGCCAGCAGCTTGGTAAGGGCAGATACGCAGTATTTT.

This clonotype was found a few times. The chain uses TRBV7-2 and TRBJ1-2, with D perhaps matching TRBD1 (5 bases). CDR1 is SGHTA, CDR2 FQGNSA, per germline. The V gene lost 5 bases and the J gene lost 7 bases, with 14 bases spanning the gap. The CDR3 length is 13 residues. CDR3 sequence (DNA): TGTGCCAGCAGCCCCCAAGGGGCTAGTGGCTACACCTTC. Protein sequence: CASSPQGASGYTF.

A note on this clonotype: A much bigger clone sits one base away, suggesting this may be a read error. V is TRBV5-1 and J is TRBJ2-1, with D perhaps assigned TRBD1 or TRBD2 (5 bases each). The CDR3 has 15 residues. Germline CDR1 SGHRS, CDR2 YFSETQ. DNA for the CDR3: TGCGCCAGCAGGGCCGGGACCCGACCCTACAATGAGCTGTTCTTC. Amino acid sequence: CASRAGTRPYNELFF. The complete variable domain, with remaining parts taken from reference TRBV5-1 and TRBJ2-1, reads KAGVTQTPRYLIKTRGQQVTLSCSPISGHRSVSWYQQTPGQGLQFLFEYFSETQRNKGNFPGRFSGRQFSNSRSEMNVSTLELGDSALYLCASRAGTRPYNELFFGPGTRLTVL.

This clonotype has just a few counts. V usage is TRBV11-2 and J usage is TRBJ2-1; tentative D call: TRBD2 (6 bases). Germline assignment: CDR1 SGHAT and CDR2 FQNNGV. V was pared by 5 bases and J by 0 bases, with 11 bases between. The CDR3 runs 15 residues. The chain's CDR3 is CASSTGTFSYNEQFF. CDR3 nucleotides: TGTGCCAGCAGCACCGGGACTTTCTCCTACAATGAGCAGTTCTTC.

The chain couples TRBV6-2 or TRBV6-3 to TRBJ1-2; D is unresolved. Germline V gene lookup returns CDR1 MNHEY and CDR2 SVGEGT. The length of the CDR3 is 11 residues. V lost 0 bases and J 8 bases, leaving 4 bases between the germline ends. In DNA form, the CDR3 reads TGTGCCAGCAGTTACTCCTACGGCTACACCTTC. Its translation is CASSYSYGYTF.

As DNA, the CDR3 is TGCGCCAGCAGCCGCCGGGACAGGGGCACCGGGGAGCTGTTTTTT. Amino acid sequence: CASSRRDRGTGELFF. The chain recombines TRBV5-1 with TRBJ2-2; 10 nucleotides line up with TRBD1. V trimming: 4 bases; J trimming: 4 bases; junction bases outside the gene matches: 4. This CDR3 comprises 15 residues. Germline V lookup: CDR1 SGHRS, CDR2 YFSETQ.

This clonotype was seen only a few times. The chain carries TRBV7-2 and TRBJ2-1; D is possibly TRBD2 (6 bases). The CDR3 totals 13 residues. Germline loops: CDR1 SGHTA, CDR2 FQGNSA. Trimming took off 3 bases at V and 10 bases at J, with 13 bases between the two ends. CDR3: CASSLTGLTEQFF. The CDR3 DNA reads TGTGCCAGCAGCTTGACGGGACTCACCGAGCAGTTCTTC.

The chain is built from TRBV28 and TRBJ2-7; D could derive from TRBD1 or TRBD2 (5 bases each). This CDR3 contains 13 residues. V was shortened by 10 bases and J by 2 bases, with 15 bases between the two germline ends. Germline lookup yields CDR1 MDHEN and CDR2 SYDVKM. CDR3 protein: CATNRDRPYEQYF. DNA for the CDR3: TGTGCCACCAATCGGGACCGGCCCTACGAGCAGTACTTC.

This clonotype appeared a few times. The J gene is TRBJ2-1, the V gene TRBV14, with TRBD2 identical over 9 bases. Trimming cost V 4 bases and J 12 bases; bases outside gene matches: 4. The CDR3 covers 12 residues. Per the germline V gene, CDR1 is SGHDN and CDR2 is FVKESK. CDR3 DNA sequence: TGTGCCAGCAGCCGTAGCGGGAGAGGGCAGTTCTTC. Its protein is CASSRSGRGQFF.

The J gene is TRBJ2-5, the V gene TRBV6-1; tentatively, D is TRBD2 (5 bases). The CDR3 has 17 amino acids. Germline V gene sequence: CDR1 MNHNS, CDR2 SASEGT. Trimming cost V 6 bases and J 2 bases, with 22 bases left between them. The CDR3 reads CASRAGLGESVQETQYF. CDR3 sequence (DNA): TGTGCCAGCAGGGCGGGCCTCGGGGAGTCAGTTCAAGAGACCCAGTACTTC.

This clonotype was detected ten times or more. The chain couples TRBV5-4 to TRBJ1-6; no reliable D call. This CDR3 comprises 14 residues. Germline V CDR1 and CDR2: SGHNT, YYREEE (reference sequence). The germline V and J ends were trimmed by 0 bases and 6 bases, with 7 bases remaining between them. DNA of the CDR3: TGTGCCAGCAGCTTGGGGCAGCCTAATTCACCCCTCCACTTT. As protein: CASSLGQPNSPLHF.

This clonotype has only a few counts. The chain joins TRBV12-3 or TRBV12-4 to TRBJ2-2; 10 positions match TRBD2. The CDR3 has 17 residues. V trimming: 6 bases; J trimming: 6 bases; junction bases outside the gene matches: 13. CDR3 region: CASRPLAGVRGAGELFF. CDR3 sequence (DNA): TGTGCCAGCAGGCCTCTAGCGGGAGTAAGGGGTGCCGGGGAGCTGTTTTTT.